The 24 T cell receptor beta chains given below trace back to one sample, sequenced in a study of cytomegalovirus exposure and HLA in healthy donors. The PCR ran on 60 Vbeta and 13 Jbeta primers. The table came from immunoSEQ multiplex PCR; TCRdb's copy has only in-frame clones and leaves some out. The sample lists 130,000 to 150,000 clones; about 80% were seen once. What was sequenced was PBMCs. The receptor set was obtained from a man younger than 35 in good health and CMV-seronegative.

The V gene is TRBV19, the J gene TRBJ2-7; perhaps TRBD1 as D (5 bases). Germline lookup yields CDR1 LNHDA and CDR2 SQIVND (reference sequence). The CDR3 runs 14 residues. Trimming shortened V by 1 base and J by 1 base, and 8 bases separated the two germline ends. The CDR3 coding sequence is TGTGCCAGTAGTATAGGCCCAGGGTCCTACGAGCAGTACTTC. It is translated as CASSIGPGSYEQYF. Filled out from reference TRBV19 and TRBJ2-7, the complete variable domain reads DGGITQSPKYLFRKEGQNVTLSCEQNLNHDAMYWYRQDPGQGLRLIYYSQIVNDFQKGDIAEGYSVSREKKESFPLTVTSAQKNPTAFYLCASSIGPGSYEQYFGPGTRLTVT.

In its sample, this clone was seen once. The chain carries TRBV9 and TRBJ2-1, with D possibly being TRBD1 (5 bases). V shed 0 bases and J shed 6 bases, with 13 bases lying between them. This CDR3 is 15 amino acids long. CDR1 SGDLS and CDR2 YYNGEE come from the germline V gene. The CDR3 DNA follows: TGTGCCAGCAGCGTAGTTGGCAGGGTGGGCAATGAGCAGTTCTTC. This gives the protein CASSVVGRVGNEQFF.

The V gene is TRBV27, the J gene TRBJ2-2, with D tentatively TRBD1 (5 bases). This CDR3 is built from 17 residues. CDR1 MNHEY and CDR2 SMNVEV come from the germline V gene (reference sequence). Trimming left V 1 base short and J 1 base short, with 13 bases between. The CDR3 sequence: CASSLFGPGWNTGELFF. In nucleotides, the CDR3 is TGTGCCAGCAGTTTATTTGGGCCAGGGTGGAACACCGGGGAGCTGTTTTTT.

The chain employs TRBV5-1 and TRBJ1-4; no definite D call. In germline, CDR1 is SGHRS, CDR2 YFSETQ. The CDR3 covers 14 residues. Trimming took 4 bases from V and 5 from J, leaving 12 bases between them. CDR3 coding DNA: TGCGCCAGCAGCCCTTCCGGGTTAAATGAAAAACTGTTTTTT. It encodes CASSPSGLNEKLFF.

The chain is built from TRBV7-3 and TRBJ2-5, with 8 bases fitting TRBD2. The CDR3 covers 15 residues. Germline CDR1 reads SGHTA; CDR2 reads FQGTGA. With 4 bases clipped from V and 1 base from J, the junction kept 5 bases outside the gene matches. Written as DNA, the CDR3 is TGTGCCAGCAGCTCGGGGGGGCTTACCCAAGAGACCCAGTACTTC. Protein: CASSSGGLTQETQYF.

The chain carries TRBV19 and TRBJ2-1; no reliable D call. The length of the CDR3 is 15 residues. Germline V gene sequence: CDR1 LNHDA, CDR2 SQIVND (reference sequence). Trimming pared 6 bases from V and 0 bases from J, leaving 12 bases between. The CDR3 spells CASSLRMSSYNEQFF. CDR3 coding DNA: TGTGCCAGTAGCCTCAGGATGAGCTCCTACAATGAGCAGTTCTTC.

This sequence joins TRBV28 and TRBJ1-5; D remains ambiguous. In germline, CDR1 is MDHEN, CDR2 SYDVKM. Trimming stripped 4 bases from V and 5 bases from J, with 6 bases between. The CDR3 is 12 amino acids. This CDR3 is CASSSVDQPQHF. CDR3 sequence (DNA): TGTGCCAGCAGTTCGGTGGATCAGCCCCAGCATTTT.

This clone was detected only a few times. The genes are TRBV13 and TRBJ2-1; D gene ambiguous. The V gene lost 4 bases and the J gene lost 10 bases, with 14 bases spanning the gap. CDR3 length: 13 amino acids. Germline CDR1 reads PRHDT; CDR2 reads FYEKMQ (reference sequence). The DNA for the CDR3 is TGTGCCAGCAGCTCGCAACTGCTTGTCGAGCAGTTCTTC. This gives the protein CASSSQLLVEQFF.

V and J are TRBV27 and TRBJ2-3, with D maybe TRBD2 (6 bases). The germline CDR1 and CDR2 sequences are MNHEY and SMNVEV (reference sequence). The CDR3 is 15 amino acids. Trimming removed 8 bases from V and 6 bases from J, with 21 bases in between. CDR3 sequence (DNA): TGTGCCAGCCGGGACGGGAGCATCGGCAGGGATACGCAGTATTTT. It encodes CASRDGSIGRDTQYF.

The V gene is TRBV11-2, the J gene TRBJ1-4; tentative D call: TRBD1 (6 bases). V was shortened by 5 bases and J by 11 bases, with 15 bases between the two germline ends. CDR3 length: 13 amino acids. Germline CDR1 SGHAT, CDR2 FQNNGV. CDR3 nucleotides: TGTGCCAGCAGCCTTGTACAGGGTCAGAAACTGTTTTTT. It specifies CASSLVQGQKLFF. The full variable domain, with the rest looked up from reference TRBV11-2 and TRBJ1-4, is EAGVAQSPRYKIIEKRQSVAFWCNPISGHATLYWYQQILGQGPKLLIQFQNNGVVDDSQLPKDRFSAERLKGVDSTLKIQPAKLEDSAVYLCASSLVQGQKLFFGSGTQLSVL.

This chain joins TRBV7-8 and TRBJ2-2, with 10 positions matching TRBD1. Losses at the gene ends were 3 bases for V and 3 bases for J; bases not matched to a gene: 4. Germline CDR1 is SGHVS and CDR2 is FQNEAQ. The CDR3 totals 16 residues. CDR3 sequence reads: CASSFRDRGDTGELFF. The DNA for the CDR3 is TGTGCCAGCAGCTTCCGGGACAGGGGAGACACCGGGGAGCTGTTTTTT.

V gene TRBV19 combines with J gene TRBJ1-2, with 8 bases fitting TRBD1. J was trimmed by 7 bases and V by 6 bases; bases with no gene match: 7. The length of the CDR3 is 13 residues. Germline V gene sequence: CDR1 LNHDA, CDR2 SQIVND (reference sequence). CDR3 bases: TGTGCCAGTAGCCCAAGGACAGGGATTGGCTACACCTTC. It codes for CASSPRTGIGYTF.

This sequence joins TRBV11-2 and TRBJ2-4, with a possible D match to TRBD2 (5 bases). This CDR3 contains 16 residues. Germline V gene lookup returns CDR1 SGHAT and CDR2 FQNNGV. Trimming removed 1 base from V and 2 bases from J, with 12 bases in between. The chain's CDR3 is CASSLGVQRTKNIQYF. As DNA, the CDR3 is TGTGCCAGCAGCTTAGGGGTACAGCGGACCAAAAACATTCAGTACTTC.

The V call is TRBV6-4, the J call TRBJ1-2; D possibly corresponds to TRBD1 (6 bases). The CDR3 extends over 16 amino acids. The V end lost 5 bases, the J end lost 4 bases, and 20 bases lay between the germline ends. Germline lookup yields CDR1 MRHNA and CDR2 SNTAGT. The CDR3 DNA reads TGTGCCAGCAGTCCAAACAGGGACGGACTTGGCTATGGCTACACCTTC. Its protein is CASSPNRDGLGYGYTF.

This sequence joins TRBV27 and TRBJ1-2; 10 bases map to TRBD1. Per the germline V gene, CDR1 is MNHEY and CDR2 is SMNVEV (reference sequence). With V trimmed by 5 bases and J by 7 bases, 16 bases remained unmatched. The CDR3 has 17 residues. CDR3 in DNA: TGTGCCAGCAGTCCCTTCGTACAGACAGGGGGCGCGGGTGGCTACACCTTC. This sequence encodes CASSPFVQTGGAGGYTF.

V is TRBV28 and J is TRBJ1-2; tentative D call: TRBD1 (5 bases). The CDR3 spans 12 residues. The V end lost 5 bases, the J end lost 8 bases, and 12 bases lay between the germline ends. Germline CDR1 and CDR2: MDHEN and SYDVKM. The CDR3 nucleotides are TGTGCCAGCAGTGACAGCCACATGGGCTACACCTTC. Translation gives CASSDSHMGYTF.

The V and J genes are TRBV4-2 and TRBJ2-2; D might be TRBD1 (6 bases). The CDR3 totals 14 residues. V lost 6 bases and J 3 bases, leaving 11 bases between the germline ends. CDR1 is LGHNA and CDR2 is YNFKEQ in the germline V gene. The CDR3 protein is CASRQGEDTGELFF. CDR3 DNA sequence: TGTGCCAGCAGACAGGGAGAGGACACCGGGGAGCTGTTTTTT.

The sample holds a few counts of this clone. The CDR3 coding sequence is TGTGCCAGCAGCTTAGTGGCGGGGATCCAAGAGACCCAGTACTTC. This translates into CASSLVAGIQETQYF. This chain joins TRBV11-2 and TRBJ2-5, with a possible D match to TRBD2 (6 bases). Germline values: CDR1 SGHAT, CDR2 FQNNGV. V lost 1 base and J lost 1, with 10 bases in between. CDR3 length: 15 residues. Filled out from reference TRBV11-2 and TRBJ2-5, the complete variable domain reads EAGVAQSPRYKIIEKRQSVAFWCNPISGHATLYWYQQILGQGPKLLIQFQNNGVVDDSQLPKDRFSAERLKGVDSTLKIQPAKLEDSAVYLCASSLVAGIQETQYFGPGTRLLVL.

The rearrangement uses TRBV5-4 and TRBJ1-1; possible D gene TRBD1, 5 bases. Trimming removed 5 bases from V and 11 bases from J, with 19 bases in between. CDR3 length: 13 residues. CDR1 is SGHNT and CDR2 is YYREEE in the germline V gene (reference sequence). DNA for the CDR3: TGTGCCAGCAGGAGCTTGCGGGAAGGGGACGCTTTCTTT. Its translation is CASRSLREGDAFF.

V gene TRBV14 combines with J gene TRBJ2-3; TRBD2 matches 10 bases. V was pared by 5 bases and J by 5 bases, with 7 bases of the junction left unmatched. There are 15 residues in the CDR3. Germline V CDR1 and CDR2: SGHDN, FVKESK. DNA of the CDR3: TGTGCCAGCAGCTGGGGGGCTAGCGGGGGAGATACGCAGTATTTT. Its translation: CASSWGASGGDTQYF.

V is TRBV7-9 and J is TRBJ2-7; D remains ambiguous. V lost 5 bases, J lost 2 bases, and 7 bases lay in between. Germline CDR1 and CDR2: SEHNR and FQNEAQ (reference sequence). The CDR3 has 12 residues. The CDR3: CASSLRAYEQYF. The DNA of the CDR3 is TGTGCCAGCAGCCTTCGAGCCTACGAGCAGTACTTC.

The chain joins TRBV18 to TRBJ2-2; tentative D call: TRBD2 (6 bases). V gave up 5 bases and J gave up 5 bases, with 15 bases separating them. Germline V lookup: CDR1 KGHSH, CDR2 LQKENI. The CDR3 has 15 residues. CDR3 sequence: CASSVAVGSTGELFF. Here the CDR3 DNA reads TGTGCCAGCTCAGTAGCGGTGGGTTCGACCGGGGAGCTGTTTTTT.

DNA for the CDR3: TGTGCCAGCAGCCCATTAGCGGGGGGGGGAGATACGCAGTATTTT. It specifies CASSPLAGGGDTQYF. The chain employs TRBV2 and TRBJ2-3, with 11 bases fitting TRBD2. This CDR3 region has 15 residues. The junction had 7 bases not matched to a gene; V was cut back by 6 bases and J by 5 bases. Per germline, CDR1 SNHLY and CDR2 FYNNEI.

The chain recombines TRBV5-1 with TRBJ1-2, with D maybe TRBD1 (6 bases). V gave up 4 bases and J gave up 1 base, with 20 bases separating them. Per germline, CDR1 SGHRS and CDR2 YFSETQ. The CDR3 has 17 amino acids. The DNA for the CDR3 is TGCGCCAGCAGCCGCCCCGCGGCGGCAGGGGATAACTATGGCTACACCTTC. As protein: CASSRPAAAGDNYGYTF.